Given below is one TCR beta chain in context. Its antigen remains unidentified. The data stem from a study of cytomegalovirus exposure and HLA in healthy donors. PCR primers comprised 60 Vbeta and 13 Jbeta primers. Assay used: immunoSEQ multiplex PCR; TCRdb lists only in-frame clones, some missing. Of 100,000 to 150,000 clones in the sample, around 73% were seen once. Study-wide points: In vitro, a few CMV-associated chains proved specific for CMV antigens.

The CDR3 spans 14 residues. Germline CDR1 is MNHEY and CDR2 is SMNVEV (reference sequence). The V gene lost 2 bases and the J gene lost 0 bases, with 7 bases spanning the gap. The material sequenced was PBMCs. The chain couples TRBV27 to TRBJ1-2, with D hard to call. This receptor was taken from a female donor in good health and CMV-seronegative. The CDR3 spells CASSLGGSNYGYTF. The CDR3, as DNA: TGTGCCAGCAGTTTAGGAGGTTCTAACTATGGCTACACCTTC.